The TCR beta chain described here comes from a study of T cell repertoires in cytomegalovirus infection. Study at large: Use of recently identified HLA-C-restricted and well-studied HLA-B-restricted CMV epitopes was part of the study. Study-wide results and caveats: HLA-C-restricted TCR beta clonotypes specific for CMV led the ex vivo response. Cumulative public TCR beta family frequency identified carriers of CMV plus the relevant HLA.

Turning to this clonotype: Its target is unknown.

MiXCR, applied by TCRdb to the reads, yields one record per CDR3 protein. Here the sample spans about 60,000 distinct CDR3 sequences, roughly 20% being singletons. V shed 2 bases and J shed 3 bases, with 11 bases lying between them. The CDR3 contains 14 residues. Germline CDR1 MNHEY, CDR2 SVGAGI. The chain uses TRBV6-5 and TRBJ2-7; D is perhaps TRBD1 (5 bases). This clonotype was obtained from a human donor in good health (CMV status not recorded). Some clones in this sample may be carry-over from other donors' samples. Specimen: CD8+ T cells from cultured PBMCs, collected from culture after CMV antigen stimulation. The DNA for the CDR3 is TGTGCCAGCAGTTACGGGGCCGATGTCTACGAGCAGTACTTC. Translation: CASSYGADVYEQYF.